This T cell receptor beta chain was captured in a study of cytomegalovirus exposure and HLA in healthy donors. Study-level findings and limits: Earlier analysis looked at TCR beta V segments, and most were productive about 87% or about 30% of the time.

Per germline, CDR1 SGHRS and CDR2 YFSETQ. There are 14 residues in the CDR3. Amplification used 60 Vbeta primers and 13 Jbeta primers. Profiling relied on immunoSEQ multiplex PCR, and the TCRdb table lists in-frame clones only, not all of them. This table holds roughly 130,000 clones, about 80% found once. Regarding donors, all were healthy bone marrow donors. On this clone: Its target is unknown.

The sequence came from a man in his thirties or forties in good health and CMV-seronegative. Material for sequencing was PBMCs. The chain is built from TRBV5-1 and TRBJ2-5, with TRBD1 identical over 7 bases. The J call may be in error: the DNA end matches TRBJ2-7 better. The CDR3 protein is CASSHGTESYEQYF. For the CDR3, the DNA is TGCGCCAGCAGCCATGGGACAGAGTCCTACGAGCAGTACTTC.